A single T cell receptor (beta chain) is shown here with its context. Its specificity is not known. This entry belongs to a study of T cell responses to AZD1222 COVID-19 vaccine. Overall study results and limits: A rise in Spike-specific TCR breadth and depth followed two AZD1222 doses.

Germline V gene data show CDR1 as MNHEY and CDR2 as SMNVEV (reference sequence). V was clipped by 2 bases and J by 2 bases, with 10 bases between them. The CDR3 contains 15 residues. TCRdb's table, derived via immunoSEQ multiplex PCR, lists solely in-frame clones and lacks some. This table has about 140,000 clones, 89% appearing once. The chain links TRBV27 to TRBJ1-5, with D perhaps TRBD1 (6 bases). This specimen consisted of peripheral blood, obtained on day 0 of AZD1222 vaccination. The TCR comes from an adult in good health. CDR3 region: CASSLDRRGNQPQHF. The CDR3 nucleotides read TGTGCCAGCAGTTTAGACAGGCGGGGCAATCAGCCCCAGCATTTT.